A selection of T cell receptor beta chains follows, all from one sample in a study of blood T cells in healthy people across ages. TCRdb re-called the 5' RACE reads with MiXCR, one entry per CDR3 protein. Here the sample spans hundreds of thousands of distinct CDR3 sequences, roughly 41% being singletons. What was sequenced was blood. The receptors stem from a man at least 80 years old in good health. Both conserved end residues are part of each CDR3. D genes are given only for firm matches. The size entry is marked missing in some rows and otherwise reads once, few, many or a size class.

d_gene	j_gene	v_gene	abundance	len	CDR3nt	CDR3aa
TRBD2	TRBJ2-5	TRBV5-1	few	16	TGCGCCAGCAGCCTTATGACTAGCGGCGGGGGGGAGACCCAGTACTTC	CASSLMTSGGGETQYF
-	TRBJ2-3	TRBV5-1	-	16	TGCGCCAGCAGCCCCATGCCCGGGGTTGGCACAGATACGCAGTATTTT	CASSPMPGVGTDTQYF
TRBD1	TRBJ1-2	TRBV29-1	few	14	TGCAGCGTTGAAGTGGGCAGGGGGCAAGGTGGCTACACCTTC	CSVEVGRGQGGYTF
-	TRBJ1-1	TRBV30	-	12	TGTGCCTGCCGCGGGGGAAACACTGAAGCTTTCTTT	CACRGGNTEAFF
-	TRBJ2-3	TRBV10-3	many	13	TGTGCCATCAGTGAGAGGAGCACAGATACGCAGTATTTT	CAISERSTDTQYF
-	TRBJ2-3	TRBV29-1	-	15	TGCAGCGTCGGCCTCAGGGGGGGAGGGACAGATACGCAGTATTTT	CSVGLRGGGTDTQYF
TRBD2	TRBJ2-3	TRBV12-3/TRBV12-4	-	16	TGTGCCAGCAGTTTTCAACTAGCGGGAGGACCAGATACGCAGTATTTT	CASSFQLAGGPDTQYF
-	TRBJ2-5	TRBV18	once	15	TGTGCCAGCTCACCACCGCAGCCTAGCTCAAAGACCCAGTACTTC	CASSPPQPSSKTQYF
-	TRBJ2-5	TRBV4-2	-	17	TGTGCCAGCAGCCCTTCTCAGGGCCAGGGTTGGGCGGAGACCCAGTACTTC	CASSPSQGQGWAETQYF
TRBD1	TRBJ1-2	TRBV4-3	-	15	TGCGCCAGCAGCCAAGGGATAGGGGGCGCGAAAGGCTACACCTTC	CASSQGIGGAKGYTF
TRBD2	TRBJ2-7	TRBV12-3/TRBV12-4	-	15	TGTGCCAGCAGTTTAGGTGCGGGGGGCAACTACGAGCAGTACTTC	CASSLGAGGNYEQYF